Included here is one T cell receptor (beta chain) sequence, with context. This entry comes from a study of blood T cell repertoires in COVID-19. About the study: Researchers got acute and convalescent COVID-19 samples from the United States, Italy and Spain.

Losses at the gene ends were 3 bases for V and 4 bases for J; bases not matched to a gene: 13. Germline CDR1 and CDR2: LGHNA and YNFKEQ. CDR3 length: 17 amino acids. The data were produced by immunoSEQ multiplex PCR, yet TCRdb's version contains in-frame clones alone and is incomplete. The table records more than 150,000 clones, around 90% of them present only once. Specimen: peripheral blood. The gene calls are TRBV4-2 and TRBJ2-5; 8 nucleotides align to TRBD1. This TCR came from a man aged 50-59 years with acute or convalescent COVID-19. The CDR3 sequence is CASSQAGQGAPVETQYF. The CDR3 nucleotides read TGTGCCAGCAGCCAGGCGGGCCAGGGGGCGCCGGTAGAGACCCAGTACTTC.